This TCR beta chain was sequenced for a study of blood T cells in healthy people across ages. The use of a sample-barcoded 5' primer and a J-beta primer mix characterized a second PCR of about 6 to 12 cycles. Each CDR3 protein gets one entry after TCRdb re-called the 5' RACE reads with MiXCR. The sample yields around 900,000 distinct CDR3 sequences, 29% seen once. CDR1 and CDR2 from the germline V gene are SGHAT and FQNNGV. This CDR3 region has 15 residues. Trimming stripped 7 bases from V and 13 bases from J, with 26 bases between. Source material: blood. J is TRBJ2-1 and V is TRBV11-2; D remains unclear. This TCR derives from a woman older than 75 in good health. CDR3: CASNPGTLAKETQFF. CDR3 nucleotide sequence: TGTGCCAGCAACCCCGGCACTCTCGCGAAAGAGACCCAGTTCTTC.